These 20 T cell receptor beta chains were sequenced from one sample in a study of shared clonotypes between healthy human individuals. The method was immunoSEQ multiplex PCR; TCRdb's version includes in-frame clones alone and lacks a portion of them. This table holds about 2.4 million clones, around nine tenths found once. The sample was naive CD4+ T cells sorted from blood. Stated subset: CD45RA+ positively selected. These receptors were collected from a man aged 18-30 years in good health.

This clone has a single count. Other nucleotide sequences in the sample specify the same CDR3. The chain is built from TRBV29-1 and TRBJ2-5; D uncertain. Per the germline V gene, CDR1 is SQVTM and CDR2 is ANQGSEA. This CDR3 is built from 11 residues. V gave up 6 bases and J gave up 4 bases, with 9 bases separating them. CDR3 in DNA: TGCAGCGTCCGAGGCGGAGAGACCCAGTACTTC. Residues: CSVRGGETQYF.

With regard to this clone: The same CDR3 can be traced to other DNA sequences in this sample. The chain has TRBV19 and TRBJ1-2; D perhaps matches TRBD1 (5 bases). Germline values: CDR1 LNHDA, CDR2 SQIVND (reference sequence). V dropped 2 bases and J dropped 0 bases, with 7 bases sitting between them. This CDR3 is built from 14 residues. CDR3 sequence reads: CASSIQGTNYGYTF. The CDR3 nucleotides are TGTGCCAGTAGTATACAGGGTACTAACTATGGCTACACCTTC.

This clone was seen only once. The V call is TRBV7-2, the J call TRBJ2-3, with D perhaps matching TRBD2 (6 bases). V lost 5 bases, J lost 2 bases, and 20 bases lay in between. CDR3 length equals 17 residues. The germline V gene encodes CDR1 SGHTA and CDR2 FQGNSA. CDR3 loop: CASSVSGGPSNTDTQYF. The CDR3 coding sequence is TGTGCCAGCAGCGTTAGCGGAGGCCCTTCCAACACAGATACGCAGTATTTT.

This rearrangement joins TRBV6-6 to TRBJ1-5; D might be TRBD1 (6 bases). The germline V gene encodes CDR1 MNHNY and CDR2 SVGAGI (reference sequence). V was shortened by 5 bases and J by 5 bases, with 16 bases between the two germline ends. This CDR3 has 15 amino acids. In nucleotides, the CDR3 is TGTGCCAGCAGTATAGTAGGGACATACGATCAGCCCCAGCATTTT. This encodes CASSIVGTYDQPQHF.

This clone was found a few times. This chain joins TRBV10-1 and TRBJ1-5, with 9 positions matching TRBD1. Germline V CDR1 and CDR2: WNHNN, SYGVQD (reference sequence). This CDR3 region has 13 residues. The trim removed 10 bases at V and 5 bases at J, leaving 6 bases unmatched. As DNA, the CDR3 is TGCGCCACCCTGGGACAGGGAGATCAGCCCCAGCATTTT. Residues: CATLGQGDQPQHF.

The count of this clone is one. This sequence joins TRBV30 and TRBJ1-4, with D possibly being TRBD1 (6 bases). The CDR3 is 13 amino acids. Germline V lookup: CDR1 GTSNPN, CDR2 SVGIG (reference sequence). The V and J ends lost 4 bases and 8 bases respectively, with 14 bases between them. In DNA, the CDR3 is TGTGCCTGGACAAGGGGGATCGGGGAAAAACTGTTTTTT. Translation gives CAWTRGIGEKLFF.

This chain links TRBV11-1 with TRBJ2-1; TRBD1 matches at 9 bases. CDR1 and CDR2 (germline): SGHAT, FQDESV (reference sequence). V gave up 6 bases and J gave up 2 bases; unmatched junction bases: 8. The CDR3 spans 16 residues. CDR3 residues: CASSLAGQGTYNEQFF. DNA for the CDR3: TGTGCCAGCAGTTTGGCTGGACAGGGGACCTACAATGAGCAGTTCTTC.

V is TRBV5-1 and J is TRBJ2-3, with D possibly called TRBD1 or TRBD2 (5 bases each). Germline V gene data show CDR1 as SGHRS and CDR2 as YFSETQ. CDR3 length equals 15 residues. The germline V and J ends were trimmed by 7 bases and 2 bases, with 17 bases remaining between them. CDR3: CASLPGLGSTDTQYF. The CDR3 DNA sequence: TGCGCCAGCCTGCCGGGGCTAGGGTCCACAGATACGCAGTATTTT.

This clone was counted once. Distinct nucleotide sequences in the sample also encode this CDR3. The CDR3 sequence is CASSRDRNTEAFF. DNA for the CDR3: TGTGCCAGCAGTCGGGACAGGAACACTGAAGCTTTCTTT. The chain is built from TRBV6-5 and TRBJ1-1; 7 bases align to TRBD1. Losses at the gene ends were 5 bases for V and 1 base for J; bases not matched to a gene: 1. Germline lookup yields CDR1 MNHEY and CDR2 SVGAGI. The CDR3 has 13 amino acids.

This clone was seen a few times. Distinct nucleotide sequences in the sample also encode this CDR3. This chain joins TRBV30 and TRBJ1-1; D not certain. The V gene lost 5 bases and the J gene lost 1 base, with 11 bases spanning the gap. Germline V CDR1 and CDR2: GTSNPN, SVGIG (reference sequence). The CDR3 runs 13 residues. This chain's CDR3 is CAWGTGKNTEAFF. CDR3 in DNA: TGTGCCTGGGGCACGGGAAAGAACACTGAAGCTTTCTTT.

The chain has TRBV19 and TRBJ2-7; TRBD2 matches 9 bases. This CDR3 is 15 amino acids long. Germline CDR1 reads LNHDA; CDR2 reads SQIVND (reference sequence). Trimming at V came to 5 bases and at J to 2 bases, leaving 7 bases not matched to a gene. DNA of the CDR3: TGTGCCAGTAGTTCCGTAGCGGGAGCGACCTACGAGCAGTACTTC. Translated: CASSSVAGATYEQYF.

V and J are TRBV18 and TRBJ1-3; possible D gene TRBD1, 5 bases. Germline values: CDR1 KGHSH, CDR2 LQKENI. The CDR3 length is 16 residues. The V end was cut by 6 bases, the J end by 0 bases, with 15 bases between. CDR3 nucleotides: TGTGCCAGCTCCCCGACAGAAATAAGCTCTGGAAACACCATATATTTT. This codes for CASSPTEISSGNTIYF.

This clone has a single count. The V gene is TRBV11-3, the J gene TRBJ2-1; TRBD2 matches 10 bases. Trimming took 5 bases from V and 2 from J; bases not matched to a gene: 3. The CDR3 has 15 residues. The germline V gene encodes CDR1 SGHNT and CDR2 YENEEA. The CDR3 protein is CASSLAGDPYNEQFF. In nucleotides, the CDR3 is TGTGCCAGCAGCCTAGCGGGGGACCCCTACAATGAGCAGTTCTTC. Looking up the rest from reference TRBV11-3 and TRBJ2-1 gives the full variable domain: EAGVVQSPRYKIIEKKQPVAFWCNPISGHNTLYWYLQNLGQGPELLIRYENEEAVDDSQLPKDRFSAERLKGVDSTLKIQPAELGDSAVYLCASSLAGDPYNEQFFGPGTRLTVL.

The DNA of the CDR3 is TGTGCCAGCAGCTTAGCCAGGATGGCGAACACCGGGGAGCTGTTTTTT. Protein sequence: CASSLARMANTGELFF. The V call is TRBV7-2, the J call TRBJ2-2; no reliable D call. Germline V gene sequence: CDR1 SGHTA, CDR2 FQGNSA. The CDR3 consists of 16 residues. V shed 0 bases and J shed 0 bases, with 8 bases lying between them.

Concerning this clone: Other DNA sequences of this sample code for an identical CDR3. The chain is built from TRBV6-6 and TRBJ2-7; D might be TRBD1 (5 bases). CDR1 is MNHNY, CDR2 SVGAGI, per germline (reference sequence). This CDR3 is built from 13 residues. Trimming removed 0 bases at V and 6 bases at J, with 9 bases between. The CDR3 protein is CASSYSGLGEQYF. For the CDR3, the DNA is TGTGCCAGCAGTTACTCGGGGCTCGGCGAGCAGTACTTC.

The CDR3 sequence: CASSSADSPPWGIQYF. CDR3 in DNA: TGTGCCAGCAGCTCCGCGGACAGTCCACCGTGGGGCATTCAGTACTTC. The rearrangement joins TRBV7-2 to TRBJ2-4, with D tentatively TRBD1 (6 bases). The CDR3 is 16 amino acids. Germline loops: CDR1 SGHTA, CDR2 FQGNSA. V lost 4 bases to trimming and J lost 9 bases, with 22 bases between them.

The chain employs TRBV28 and TRBJ2-7; 8 bases align to TRBD1. This CDR3 is 15 amino acids long. Trimming took 6 bases from V and 0 from J; bases not matched to a gene: 7. Germline values: CDR1 MDHEN, CDR2 SYDVKM. The CDR3 loop reads CASSIPGQVSYEQYF. CDR3 coding DNA: TGTGCCAGCAGCATCCCGGGACAGGTCTCCTACGAGCAGTACTTC.

The chain carries TRBV2 and TRBJ2-7; TRBD2 might be the D (5 bases). Trimming left V 8 bases short and J 7 bases short, with 18 bases between. The CDR3 extends over 13 amino acids. The germline V gene encodes CDR1 SNHLY and CDR2 FYNNEI. DNA for the CDR3: TGTGCCAGCGCAGTTATGGGAGCCGGGGAGCAGTACTTC. This gives the protein CASAVMGAGEQYF. Full variable domain (missing parts from reference TRBV2 and TRBJ2-7): EPEVTQTPSHQVTQMGQEVILRCVPISNHLYFYWYRQILGQKVEFLVSFYNNEISEKSEIFDDQFSVERPDGSNFTLKIRSTKLEDSAMYFCASAVMGAGEQYFGPGTRLTVT.

V is TRBV30 and J is TRBJ1-2; the D gene is possibly TRBD1 (6 bases). The V end lost 3 bases, the J end lost 2 bases, and 16 bases lay between the germline ends. The germline gives CDR1 GTSNPN, CDR2 SVGIG (reference sequence). The CDR3 loop spans 15 amino acids. The CDR3 loop reads CAWSLVPGANYGYTF. The DNA of the CDR3 is TGTGCCTGGAGCCTAGTCCCAGGGGCCAACTATGGCTACACCTTC. The variable domain in full, with the rest retrieved from reference TRBV30 and TRBJ1-2, is SQTIHQWPATLVQPVGSPLSLECTVEGTSNPNLYWYRQAAGRGLQLLFYSVGIGQISSEVPQNLSASRPQDRQFILSSKKLLLSDSGFYLCAWSLVPGANYGYTFGSGTRLTVV.

The chain links TRBV5-1 to TRBJ1-1; no clear D. The length of the CDR3 is 14 residues. V was pared by 1 base and J by 2 bases, with 9 bases between. Germline V gene sequence: CDR1 SGHRS, CDR2 YFSETQ. CDR3 nucleotide sequence: TGCGCCAGCAGCTTGAGTAGGACCAACACTGAAGCTTTCTTT. This gives the protein CASSLSRTNTEAFF.